This TCR beta chain is from a study of blood T cell repertoires in COVID-19. Overall study context: PBMCs, B-cell-depleted T cells, or T cells were the source of the cDNA or gDNA that made up the material.

Repertoires were generated with immunoSEQ multiplex PCR, while TCRdb's copy carries only in-frame clones and drops some. The sample carries roughly 20,000 clones, 86% recorded once. Germline-derived CDR1 and CDR2 are LGHNA and YNFKEQ. The CDR3 totals 13 residues. The ends were cut back, 0 bases at V and 5 bases at J, with 6 bases in the middle. The chain has TRBV4-2 and TRBJ2-3; D is unresolved. The receptor's source is a human donor with active COVID-19. The donor label of this sample is uncertain. The sample was peripheral blood. The CDR3 DNA is TGTGCCAGCAGCCAAGACAGTGGAGATACGCAGTATTTT. Translated: CASSQDSGDTQYF.